The clone carrying this TCR beta chain has a handful of counts. Its antigen is unidentified. These data are taken from a study of CD8 T cells in ankylosing spondylitis. Library preparation for TCR beta used quantitative 5'-RACE with molecular barcodes. Via MiXCR, TCRdb re-called the 5' RACE reads, giving one row per CDR3 protein. The table lists about 420,000 distinct CDR3 sequences, 20% to 25% of them singletons, with 16% in the top ten. Whole-study findings and limits: A TCR beta motif made of fewer than ten highly homologous variants seemed typical of ankylosing spondylitis blood. A subset of motif variants has previously been described in the synovial fluid and blood of reactive arthritis.

This TCR came from a male donor with ankylosing spondylitis. Input material: blood, either unsorted or a sorted T cell fraction (not recorded which).

The CDR3, as DNA: TGCAGTGCTGGGGGGGGACACATTTACGAGCAGTACTTC. It codes for CSAGGGHIYEQYF. The rearrangement links TRBV20-1 to TRBJ2-7; TRBD2 might be the D (7 bases). The V end was cut by 5 bases, the J end by 4 bases, with 15 bases between. Germline V gene lookup returns CDR1 DFQATT and CDR2 SNEGSKA (reference sequence). The CDR3 sequence is 13 residues long.